The 14 T cell receptor beta chains presented below share a single source sample, sequenced in a study of beta chain features in type 1 diabetes. The investigators reverse transcribed all of the isolated RNA, so they sequenced expressed TCRB transcripts. The repertoire was sequenced with immunoSEQ multiplex PCR; TCRdb's copy has only in-frame clones and lacks some. The sample shows about 900,000 clones, 15% to 20% of them seen only once. Source material: naive CD4+ T cells from blood. Every receptor here comes from a woman under 30 in good health.

As concerns this clone: The identical CDR3 is also encoded by other nucleotide sequences in the sample. The chain employs TRBV7-2 and TRBJ2-3; the match to TRBD2 covers 12 bases. The CDR3 is made up of 14 amino acids. The junction had 3 bases not matched to a gene; V was cut back by 5 bases and J by 6 bases. Germline-derived CDR1 and CDR2 are SGHTA and FQGNSA. CDR3 loop: CASSPGTSGDTQYF. CDR3 coding DNA: TGTGCCAGCAGCCCCGGGACTAGCGGGGATACGCAGTATTTT.

This clone came up a few times. V gene TRBV10-3 combines with J gene TRBJ1-2, with unresolved D. This CDR3 region has 14 residues. Trimming removed 2 bases from V and 4 bases from J, with 11 bases in between. The germline CDR1 and CDR2 sequences are ENHRY and SYGVKD. CDR3 residues: CAISEDNPIYGYTF. The CDR3 DNA follows: TGTGCCATCAGTGAGGACAATCCCATCTATGGCTACACCTTC.

The sample holds a few counts of this clone. V and J are TRBV27 and TRBJ2-3, with D unclear. Germline loops: CDR1 MNHEY, CDR2 SMNVEV (reference sequence). This CDR3 region has 10 residues. Trimming cost V 9 bases and J 2 bases, with 3 bases left between them. The CDR3 sequence is CARYTDTQYF. CDR3 DNA sequence: TGTGCCAGGTACACAGATACGCAGTATTTT.

This chain links TRBV28 with TRBJ2-1, with a tentative D call TRBD1 (5 bases). V was pared by 2 bases and J by 0 bases, with 8 bases between. In germline, CDR1 is MDHEN, CDR2 SYDVKM. There are 15 residues in the CDR3. In nucleotides, the CDR3 is TGTGCCAGCAGTTTAACAGGCAGCTCCTACAATGAGCAGTTCTTC. This sequence encodes CASSLTGSSYNEQFF.

In its sample, this clone was seen a few times. Other DNA sequences in the sample encode the same CDR3. CDR3 coding DNA: TGTGCCAGCAGCTTTAGTTCCTACGAGCAGTACTTC. This encodes CASSFSSYEQYF. The gene calls are TRBV7-2 and TRBJ2-7, with no clear D. This CDR3 has 12 amino acids. From germline, CDR1 is SGHTA and CDR2 FQGNSA. V shed 3 bases and J shed 1 base, with 4 bases lying between them.

The rearrangement joins TRBV14 to TRBJ2-1, with TRBD2 identical over 8 bases. CDR3 size: 15 residues. CDR1 is SGHDN, CDR2 FVKESK, per germline. The junction had 9 bases not matched to a gene; V was cut back by 2 bases and J by 9 bases. This CDR3 reads CASSQRGGRATEQFF. The DNA of the CDR3 is TGTGCCAGCAGCCAACGGGGGGGCAGGGCCACTGAGCAGTTCTTC.

This clone has more than one count but fewer than ten. V gene TRBV7-2 combines with J gene TRBJ2-2; possible D gene TRBD1, 6 bases. Trimming removed 6 bases from V and 2 bases from J, with 13 bases in between. Germline V gene sequence: CDR1 SGHTA, CDR2 FQGNSA. The CDR3 has 15 amino acids. The chain's CDR3 is CASSPPGQNTGELFF. CDR3 coding DNA: TGTGCCAGCAGTCCACCGGGACAAAACACCGGGGAGCTGTTTTTT.

This clone was seen a handful of times. The gene calls are TRBV9 and TRBJ2-5, with no clear D. This CDR3 is 15 amino acids long. Trimming took off 4 bases at V and 5 bases at J, with 18 bases between the two ends. Germline V gene data show CDR1 as SGDLS and CDR2 as YYNGEE. DNA for the CDR3: TGTGCCAGCAGCCCCACCGCCTGGGTTGGGGAGACCCAGTACTTC. Translated: CASSPTAWVGETQYF.

J is TRBJ2-3 and V is TRBV7-9; D possibly matches TRBD1 or TRBD2 (5 bases each). The CDR3 extends over 16 amino acids. The V and J ends lost 1 base and 0 bases respectively, with 11 bases between them. Germline V CDR1 and CDR2: SEHNR, FQNEAQ (reference sequence). The CDR3 nucleotides are TGTGCCAGCAGCTTAGTGGGGGATCTAAGCACAGATACGCAGTATTTT. Translated: CASSLVGDLSTDTQYF.

This clone has only a few counts. The V call is TRBV6-5, the J call TRBJ1-1; D is perhaps TRBD1 (6 bases). Deletions cut 2 bases from V and 2 bases from J, with 12 bases between. This CDR3 comprises 15 residues. CDR1 is MNHEY, CDR2 SVGAGI, per germline. CDR3 nucleotide sequence: TGTGCCAGCAGTTACGGGGGGGCATCCAACACTGAAGCTTTCTTT. It yields the protein CASSYGGASNTEAFF.

The table lists this clone with a few counts. The rearrangement links TRBV7-2 to TRBJ1-5; D perhaps matches TRBD1 (5 bases). Germline loops: CDR1 SGHTA, CDR2 FQGNSA. CDR3 length: 13 amino acids. Between the trimmed V and J ends, which lost 1 base and 8 bases, there was a span of 9 bases. CDR3 amino acids: CASSLGPREPQHF. CDR3 nucleotide sequence: TGTGCCAGCAGCTTAGGCCCCAGGGAGCCCCAGCATTTT. The full variable domain, its missing parts supplied by reference TRBV7-2 and TRBJ1-5, is GAGVSQSPSNKVTEKGKDVELRCDPISGHTALYWYRQSLGQGLEFLIYFQGNSAPDKSGLPSDRFSAERTGGSVSTLTIQRTQQEDSAVYLCASSLGPREPQHFGDGTRLSIL.

This clone was seen more than once but under ten times. The chain employs TRBV7-3 and TRBJ2-2; no clear D gene. Trimming cost V 1 base and J 8 bases, with 8 bases left between them. This CDR3 comprises 13 residues. Germline V gene data show CDR1 as SGHTA and CDR2 as FQGTGA. CDR3 protein: CASSLIKSGELFF. Written as DNA, the CDR3 is TGTGCCAGCAGCTTAATCAAAAGTGGGGAGCTGTTTTTT.

In this sample, this clone turned up a few times. The chain recombines TRBV6-5 with TRBJ2-7; D could derive from TRBD1 or TRBD2 (6 bases each). Germline-derived CDR1 and CDR2 are MNHEY and SVGAGI. The CDR3 has 14 residues. V was shortened by 6 bases and J by 1 base, with 13 bases between the two germline ends. The CDR3 region is CASRRGQGSYEQYF. The CDR3 DNA follows: TGTGCCAGCAGACGGGGGCAGGGGTCCTACGAGCAGTACTTC.

The chain joins TRBV2 to TRBJ2-1, with TRBD2 matching 8 bases. Germline V gives CDR1 SNHLY, CDR2 FYNNEI. V was clipped by 6 bases and J by 10 bases; unmatched bases: 5. This CDR3 is 12 amino acids long. As DNA, the CDR3 is TGTGCCAGCAGGGATCTAGCGGGCGAGCAGTTCTTC. This codes for CASRDLAGEQFF.